This record covers a single T cell receptor beta chain. This sample is drawn from a study of blood T cell repertoires in COVID-19. Study overall: In each case, the material was cDNA or gDNA derived from T cells, B-cell-depleted T cells, or PBMCs.

Unmatched junction bases numbered 8, after V lost 5 bases and J lost 1 base. CDR1 and CDR2 from the germline V gene are SGHTA and FQGNSA. The CDR3 runs to 18 residues. Original handling: Estimation of nucleated cell counts was performed using reference gene primer amplification. The data were produced by immunoSEQ multiplex PCR, yet TCRdb's version contains in-frame clones alone and is incomplete. Clone size and the V and J calls come from that table; the DNA yielded D and trimming. The sample consists of 200,000 to 300,000 clones, roughly 83% of them appearing once. Input material: PBMCs or T cells enriched from blood (not recorded which). The V call is TRBV7-2, the J call TRBJ2-3; 14 nucleotides agree with TRBD2. The TCR originated in a woman aged 50 to 60 who had recovered from COVID-19. This chain's CDR3 is CASSHIGTSGRGTDTQYF. The CDR3 nucleotides read TGTGCCAGCAGCCATATCGGGACTAGCGGGAGAGGCACAGATACGCAGTATTTT.